The 20 T cell receptor beta chains below come from one sample, sequenced in a study of human T cells and chemical hapten exposure (dated by TCRdb to the early 2020s). Taken with the paper, the label for time point translates to: patch test 2, 6 weeks after DPC sensitization. The treatment or condition label, read with the paper, signifies: therapeutic diphenylcyclopropenone sensitization with weekly scalp DPC. The library was produced with RACE. Sequenced using a NextSeq 500. TCRdb reprocessed the public reads (quality trimming at Q25 with fastp, clone calling with MiXCR) and kept in-frame beta chains. Rows are unified per CDR3 protein, each entry keeping the most common DNA and genes. The sample data list more than 90,000 distinct CDR3 sequences, and over 10% of these were observed just once. The ten largest account for 3.2% of the sample. This specimen consisted of whole blood, obtained in connection with sensitization to the hapten diphenylcyclopropenone (DPC). These receptors were taken from a middle-aged woman with alopecia areata. Some clones in this sample may be carry-over from other donors' samples.

The chain recombines TRBV28 with TRBJ1-5; 7 nucleotides align to TRBD1. Germline V CDR1 and CDR2: MDHEN, SYDVKM. The V segment lost 6 bases and the J segment 6 bases; nucleotides outside the gene matches: 8. The CDR3 length is 14 residues. The CDR3 DNA follows: TGTGCCAGCAGCCAGGGACAGTGGAGTCAGCCCCAGCATTTT. Protein: CASSQGQWSQPQHF.

This clonotype was seen at least ten times. V and J are TRBV15 and TRBJ1-5, with no clear D. The germline CDR1 and CDR2 sequences are LNHNV and YYDKDF (reference sequence). There are 14 residues in the CDR3. Trimming pared 6 bases from V and 3 bases from J, leaving 12 bases between. The CDR3 coding sequence is TGTGCCACCAGTACAAGGATGATCAATCAGCCCCAGCATTTT. It is translated as CATSTRMINQPQHF.

V is TRBV7-2 and J is TRBJ2-2; D is uncertain. This CDR3 spans 12 amino acids. V lost 6 bases to trimming and J lost 7 bases, with 9 bases between them. Looked up from germline, CDR1 is SGHTA and CDR2 is FQGNSA. In DNA form, the CDR3 reads TGTGCCAGCAGTATCTGGGGCGGGGAGCTGTTTTTT. Its protein product is CASSIWGGELFF.

V is TRBV29-1 and J is TRBJ1-5; D is perhaps TRBD1 (5 bases). This CDR3 has 13 residues. V was pared by 6 bases and J by 5 bases, with 14 bases between. The germline gives CDR1 SQVTM, CDR2 ANQGSEA. CDR3 DNA sequence: TGCAGCGTCCGGGACGGCGTAGATCAGCCCCAGCATTTT. Amino acids: CSVRDGVDQPQHF.

This chain links TRBV12-3 or TRBV12-4 with TRBJ2-7, with D perhaps TRBD1 (6 bases). The length of the CDR3 is 14 residues. The V gene lost 4 bases and the J gene lost 2 bases, with 12 bases spanning the gap. The CDR3 region is CASSSNRAPYEQYF. The CDR3, as DNA: TGTGCCAGCAGTTCTAACAGGGCGCCCTACGAGCAGTACTTC.

The table lists this clonotype with many counts. CDR3 amino acids: CASSLVLGPRREQFF. CDR3 in DNA: TGCGCCAGCAGCTTGGTGTTGGGACCTAGGCGTGAGCAGTTCTTC. The chain carries TRBV5-1 and TRBJ2-1; D may correspond to TRBD1 or TRBD2 (5 bases each). Between the trimmed V and J ends, which lost 0 bases and 9 bases, there was a span of 16 bases. Germline-derived CDR1 and CDR2 are SGHRS and YFSETQ. The CDR3 runs to 15 residues.

The chain is built from TRBV5-1 and TRBJ2-7; TRBD2 matches at 13 bases. Germline CDR1 SGHRS, CDR2 YFSETQ. This CDR3 is 16 amino acids long. The junction had 1 base not matched to a gene; V was cut back by 0 bases and J by 1 base. CDR3 bases: TGCGCCAGCAGCTTGGAGACTAGCGGGAGGTCCTACGAGCAGTACTTC. As protein: CASSLETSGRSYEQYF.

This clonotype was counted at least ten times. The V call is TRBV7-2, the J call TRBJ2-1; 13 positions agree with TRBD2. Unmatched junction bases numbered 9, after V lost 5 bases and J lost 5 bases. This CDR3 is 17 amino acids long. CDR1 is SGHTA and CDR2 is FQGNSA in the germline V gene. The CDR3 bases are TGTGCCAGCAGCCTCATACTAGCGGGAGGGCACAACAATGAGCAGTTCTTC. Translated, it gives CASSLILAGGHNNEQFF. The complete variable domain, with remaining parts taken from reference TRBV7-2 and TRBJ2-1, reads GAGVSQSPSNKVTEKGKDVELRCDPISGHTALYWYRQSLGQGLEFLIYFQGNSAPDKSGLPSDRFSAERTGGSVSTLTIQRTQQEDSAVYLCASSLILAGGHNNEQFFGPGTRLTVL.

At least ten counts were recorded for this clonotype. The CDR3 reads CSARVAGGEQFF. The CDR3 nucleotides are TGCAGTGCTAGAGTGGCGGGAGGGGAGCAGTTCTTC. The chain joins TRBV20-1 to TRBJ2-1, with TRBD2 matching 9 bases. The CDR3 extends over 12 amino acids. CDR1 is DFQATT and CDR2 is SNEGSKA in the germline V gene (reference sequence). J gave up 10 bases and V 1 base, and 2 bases lay outside the gene matches.

This clonotype has at least ten counts. V gene TRBV6-5 combines with J gene TRBJ1-1; D possibly corresponds to TRBD1 (6 bases). The CDR3 is 13 amino acids. V was trimmed by 10 bases and J by 3 bases, leaving 15 bases between them. CDR1 MNHEY and CDR2 SVGAGI come from the germline V gene. CDR3: CATHRESDTEAFF. As DNA, the CDR3 is TGTGCCACCCACAGGGAATCCGACACTGAAGCTTTCTTT.

This clonotype has a count of ten or more. This chain links TRBV20-1 with TRBJ1-1; no definite D call. V lost 6 bases to trimming and J lost 5 bases, with 10 bases between them. Looked up from germline, CDR1 is DFQATT and CDR2 is SNEGSKA (reference sequence). The CDR3 totals 11 residues. CDR3 amino acids: CSAYPGTEAFF. The CDR3 DNA reads as TGCAGTGCCTACCCCGGGACTGAAGCTTTCTTT.

The V call is TRBV4-2, the J call TRBJ2-7, with a tentative D call TRBD1 (6 bases). V gave up 3 bases and J gave up 11 bases, with 17 bases separating them. The V gene's germline CDR1 is LGHNA and CDR2 YNFKEQ. This CDR3 is 13 amino acids long. CDR3 nucleotide sequence: TGTGCCAGCAGCCAGGGGACCCAGGGGCGGAAGTACTTC. Amino acid sequence: CASSQGTQGRKYF.

The sample holds a few counts of this clonotype. The chain has TRBV19 and TRBJ2-1, with D perhaps TRBD1 or TRBD2 (5 bases each). Trimming took off 3 bases at V and 7 bases at J, with 25 bases between the two ends. The CDR3 loop spans 18 amino acids. Per germline, CDR1 LNHDA and CDR2 SQIVND (reference sequence). The DNA of the CDR3 is TGTGCCAGTAGTATCGGTGGGGGTAGGGAGCTGATACGGAATGAGCAGTTCTTC. It codes for CASSIGGGRELIRNEQFF.

The chain combines TRBV7-2 with TRBJ2-7; D gene unclear. Trimming shortened V by 6 bases and J by 3 bases, and 21 bases separated the two germline ends. The CDR3 contains 16 residues. Germline V gives CDR1 SGHTA, CDR2 FQGNSA. CDR3 in DNA: TGTGCCAGCAGTTCTGACGGGTCAGCCTTGCGCTACGAGCAGTACTTC. Protein: CASSSDGSALRYEQYF.

This clonotype turned up a few times. The CDR3 protein is CASSYPDSNTEAFF. CDR3 nucleotide sequence: TGTGCCAGCAGTTACCCCGACTCGAACACTGAAGCTTTCTTT. V gene TRBV6-6 combines with J gene TRBJ1-1; D not certain. The CDR3 extends over 14 amino acids. Germline V gene data show CDR1 as MNHNY and CDR2 as SVGAGI (reference sequence). V was cut by 2 bases and J by 1 base, with 8 bases left in between.

This clonotype appeared many times. Here the CDR3 DNA reads TGTGCCAGCAGCTTAGGGACTCAGCCCCAGCATTTT. This codes for CASSLGTQPQHF. The chain recombines TRBV7-9 with TRBJ1-5; D is ambiguous. In germline, CDR1 is SEHNR, CDR2 FQNEAQ (reference sequence). The CDR3 has 12 amino acids. V was shortened by 1 base and J by 6 bases, with 4 bases between the two germline ends.

This clonotype has ten or more counts. The rearrangement links TRBV20-1 to TRBJ2-7; D assignment may be TRBD1 or TRBD2 (5 bases each). The CDR3 length is 11 residues. Germline V gene data show CDR1 as DFQATT and CDR2 as SNEGSKA (reference sequence). V gave up 5 bases and J gave up 3 bases, with 8 bases separating them. The CDR3 here is CSARDGYEQYF. DNA for the CDR3: TGCAGTGCTCGGGACGGCTACGAGCAGTACTTC.

This clonotype was detected a few times. This chain joins TRBV6-4 and TRBJ1-1, with D tentatively TRBD1 (5 bases). Germline lookup yields CDR1 MRHNA and CDR2 SNTAGT. The V gene lost 6 bases and the J gene lost 2 bases, with 19 bases spanning the gap. The CDR3 is 16 amino acids. This CDR3 reads CASRWVASDTNTEAFF. CDR3 nucleotide sequence: TGTGCCAGCAGATGGGTGGCGTCGGACACTAACACTGAAGCTTTCTTT.

This clonotype was seen ten or more times. The rearrangement uses TRBV4-1 and TRBJ2-7; 7 bases agree with TRBD1. Germline values: CDR1 MGHRA, CDR2 YSYEKL. The V and J ends lost 5 bases and 0 bases, in that order; junction bases with no gene match: 7. This CDR3 contains 15 residues. The DNA for the CDR3 is TGCGCCAGCAGCGCGGAGACAGGGCGCTCCTACGAGCAGTACTTC. Residues: CASSAETGRSYEQYF.

At least ten counts were recorded for this clonotype. The chain carries TRBV7-9 and TRBJ2-5; D gene ambiguous. Germline CDR1 reads SEHNR; CDR2 reads FQNEAQ (reference sequence). The CDR3 is 14 amino acids. The V and J ends lost 3 bases and 0 bases respectively, with 8 bases between them. The CDR3 nucleotides are TGTGCCAGCAGCTTCAGGACGGACCAAGAGACCCAGTACTTC. This encodes CASSFRTDQETQYF.